These T cell receptor beta chains were read from a single sample in a study of blood T cells in healthy people across ages. TCRdb used MiXCR to reprocess the 5' RACE reads, holding one entry per CDR3 protein. The sample holds roughly 1,800,000 distinct CDR3 sequences, roughly 50% seen once. The sequenced sample consisted of blood. These receptors came from a woman between 40 and 55 years old in good health. The CDR3 runs from the conserved cysteine through the conserved F or W. Each record gives: D gene, V gene, J gene, clone size, CDR3 protein, CDR3 DNA. D genes are given only for firm matches. Some rows mark clone size as missing; the rest say once, few, many or name a class of expanded clone.

>TRBD2|TRBV3-1|TRBJ2-1|-
CASSPLAGGPTEQFF
TGTGCCAGCAGCCCCCTAGCGGGGGGGCCCACTGAGCAGTTCTTC
>TRBD2|TRBV20-1|TRBJ2-6|-
CSARDPSGGDSGANVLTF
TGCAGTGCTAGAGATCCCAGCGGGGGGGACTCTGGGGCCAACGTCCTGACTTTC
>TRBD1|TRBV10-3|TRBJ1-1|-
CAISSRDRANTEAFF
TGTGCCATCAGCTCCCGGGACAGGGCGAACACTGAAGCTTTCTTT
>-|TRBV4-3|TRBJ2-3|once
CASSQEDSDTQYF
TGCGCCAGCAGCCAAGAAGACTCAGATACGCAGTATTTT
>-|TRBV29-1|TRBJ2-1|-
CSALGGPGEEQFF
TGCAGCGCTTTGGGGGGGCCGGGAGAGGAGCAGTTCTTC
>-|TRBV6-5|TRBJ2-4|few
CASSYSKRGGIHNIQYF
TGTGCCAGCAGTTACTCGAAGAGAGGGGGGATCCACAACATTCAGTACTTC
>-|TRBV11-2|TRBJ2-5|-
CASSPPRDGETQYF
TGTGCCAGCAGCCCACCAAGGGACGGGGAGACCCAGTACTTC
>-|TRBV9|TRBJ1-1|-
CASSLRGNQNTEAFF
TGTGCCAGCAGCCTAAGAGGGAATCAGAACACTGAAGCTTTCTTT
>-|TRBV18|TRBJ2-1|-
CASSPGGTAAYNEQFF
TGTGCCAGCTCACCAGGAGGGACAGCAGCCTACAATGAGCAGTTCTTC
>-|TRBV4-1|TRBJ1-4|-
CASSQAYGVSGEKLFF
TGCGCCAGCAGCCAAGCGTATGGGGTATCCGGTGAAAAACTGTTTTTT
>TRBD2|TRBV27|TRBJ2-5|-
CASSGASGEPTQETQYF
TGTGCCAGCTCCGGGGCTAGCGGGGAACCAACCCAAGAGACCCAGTACTTC
>-|TRBV20-1|TRBJ2-5|few
CSARAFRGGGETQYF
TGCAGTGCTAGAGCTTTTCGGGGAGGTGGAGAGACCCAGTACTTC
>TRBD1|TRBV20-1|TRBJ2-7|-
CSAAVGTGVSYEQYF
TGCAGTGCCGCGGTTGGGACAGGGGTCTCCTACGAGCAGTACTTC
>TRBD2|TRBV6-5|TRBJ2-5|-
CASRDGTSVFETQYF
TGTGCCAGCAGGGACGGGACTAGCGTGTTTGAGACCCAGTACTTC
>TRBD1|TRBV25-1|TRBJ1-2|-
CASSVLEDRSPTGYTF
TGTGCCAGCTCCGTTTTAGAGGACAGGAGCCCAACTGGCTACACCTTC
>-|TRBV6-5|TRBJ1-2|once
CASFDSGRDYGYTF
TGTGCCAGCTTTGACTCGGGCCGAGACTATGGCTACACCTTC
>-|TRBV4-2|TRBJ2-5|-
CANSQGSEETQYF
TGTGCCAACAGCCAAGGGAGCGAAGAGACCCAGTACTTC
>TRBD1|TRBV28|TRBJ2-7|-
CASREPGQGKRQYF
TGTGCCAGCAGAGAACCGGGACAGGGTAAAAGGCAGTACTTC
>TRBD2|TRBV6-2/TRBV6-3|TRBJ2-7|-
CASSISGGAVYEQYF
TGTGCCAGCAGTATTAGCGGGGGGGCCGTCTACGAGCAGTACTTC
>-|TRBV12-3/TRBV12-4|TRBJ1-2|-
CASSFPGALGYTF
TGTGCCAGCAGTTTCCCGGGGGCGCTCGGCTACACCTTC
>-|TRBV4-1|TRBJ1-2|-
CASSQGGDSNYGYTF
TGCGCCAGCAGCCAAGGAGGCGACAGCAACTATGGCTACACCTTC
>-|TRBV14|TRBJ2-1|few
CASSQQSRGRYNEQFF
TGTGCCAGCAGCCAACAGTCCCGAGGGAGATACAATGAGCAGTTCTTC
>TRBD2|TRBV9|TRBJ2-3|-
CASSGSGTSGGIGTQYF
TGTGCCAGCAGCGGAAGCGGGACTAGCGGGGGTATTGGTACGCAGTATTTT
>TRBD1|TRBV12-3/TRBV12-4|TRBJ2-1|-
CASSNGTGGGNEQFF
TGTGCCAGCAGTAACGGGACAGGGGGAGGCAATGAGCAGTTCTTC
>-|TRBV7-2|TRBJ1-6|-
CASSRGELNSPLHF
TGTGCCAGCAGTCGGGGTGAACTTAATTCACCCCTCCACTTT
>-|TRBV7-2|TRBJ1-1|-
CASSQRGGGPTEAFF
TGTGCCAGCAGCCAGAGGGGTGGGGGGCCCACTGAAGCTTTCTTT
>-|TRBV7-6|TRBJ2-1|-
CASSLDQEQFF
TGTGCCAGCAGCTTAGATCAGGAGCAGTTCTTC
>TRBD2|TRBV6-2/TRBV6-3|TRBJ2-5|-
CASSYASGLAGSNEQYF
TGTGCCAGCAGTTATGCCTCGGGACTAGCGGGTTCCAATGAGCAGTACTTC
>TRBD1|TRBV7-2|TRBJ1-5|few
CASSLEAGGSQPQHF
TGTGCCAGCAGCTTAGAGGCAGGGGGAAGTCAGCCCCAGCATTTT
>TRBD2|TRBV4-3|TRBJ2-7|-
CASSQDSTRGRSYEQYF
TGCGCCAGCAGCCAAGACTCGACGCGGGGGAGGTCGTACGAGCAGTACTTC
>TRBD1|TRBV4-1|TRBJ1-2|few
CASSQSGQGKYGYTF
TGCGCCAGCAGCCAATCCGGACAGGGCAAATATGGCTACACCTTC
>TRBD1|TRBV20-1|TRBJ2-1|-
CSARENRGRNEQFF
TGCAGTGCTAGAGAGAATAGGGGGCGGAATGAGCAGTTCTTC
>-|TRBV28|TRBJ2-3|few
CASSLSLRGVQGGTDTQYF
TGTGCCAGCAGTTTATCCCTTCGTGGAGTACAGGGAGGCACAGATACGCAGTATTTT
>-|TRBV4-3|TRBJ1-4|few
CASSQEGMTNEKLFF
TGCGCCAGCAGCCAAGAGGGGATGACTAATGAAAAACTGTTTTTT
>TRBD1|TRBV24-1|TRBJ2-5|-
CATSDSTWDRSPQETQYF
TGTGCCACCAGTGATTCGACCTGGGACAGGAGCCCCCAAGAGACCCAGTACTTC
>TRBD2|TRBV3-1|TRBJ2-7|few
CASSPQRGLSYEQYF
TGTGCCAGCAGCCCGCAGCGGGGGTTATCCTACGAGCAGTACTTC
>TRBD2|TRBV12-3/TRBV12-4|TRBJ2-3|-
CASSWGGLDAQYF
TGTGCCAGCAGTTGGGGGGGACTCGATGCGCAGTATTTT
>TRBD2|TRBV20-1|TRBJ2-1|-
CSARVLFGGGYNEQFF
TGCAGTGCTAGAGTCTTATTCGGCGGGGGGTACAATGAGCAGTTCTTC
>TRBD2|TRBV9|TRBJ2-1|-
CARHCTSGGRNNEQFF
TGTGCCAGACACTGTACTAGCGGGGGACGAAACAATGAGCAGTTCTTC
>TRBD2|TRBV27|TRBJ2-3|-
CASTPSRGGPDTQYF
TGTGCCAGCACCCCCTCGCGGGGGGGACCAGATACGCAGTATTTT
>TRBD1|TRBV4-3|TRBJ2-3|-
CASSQDQTGGLDTQYF
TGCGCCAGCAGCCAAGATCAGACAGGGGGGCTAGATACGCAGTATTTT
>-|TRBV5-1|TRBJ2-3|-
CASRAGQYTDTQYF
TGCGCCAGCAGAGCTGGACAGTACACAGATACGCAGTATTTT
>-|TRBV20-1|TRBJ2-5|few
CSARAQGQETQYF
TGCAGTGCTAGGGCCCAGGGTCAAGAGACCCAGTACTTC
>TRBD1|TRBV6-2/TRBV6-3|TRBJ2-7|few
CASTQGQEQYF
TGTGCCAGCACCCAGGGACAGGAGCAGTACTTC
>TRBD2|TRBV4-3|TRBJ2-3|-
CASSQEFFGLVGTDTQYF
TGCGCCAGCAGCCAAGAGTTCTTCGGACTAGTTGGCACAGATACGCAGTATTTT
>TRBD2|TRBV11-1|TRBJ2-5|-
CASSLALASGGAGRETQYF
TGTGCCAGCAGCTTAGCGCTGGCTAGCGGGGGGGCAGGACGAGAGACCCAGTACTTC
>-|TRBV6-1|TRBJ1-6|few
CASRVDSASSYNSPLHF
TGTGCCAGCCGTGTTGACAGTGCGAGCTCCTATAATTCACCCCTCCACTTT
>TRBD1|TRBV10-1|TRBJ2-3|-
CASSDPGQPGTDTQYF
TGCGCCAGCAGTGACCCGGGACAGCCAGGCACAGATACGCAGTATTTT
>-|TRBV28|TRBJ1-2|-
CASRPGGQNFYGYTF
TGTGCCAGCAGACCCGGCGGACAGAACTTCTATGGCTACACCTTC
>-|TRBV20-1|TRBJ2-5|-
CSASYSGGRMETQYF
TGCAGTGCTAGCTACTCCGGGGGCCGGATGGAGACCCAGTACTTC
>-|TRBV6-5|TRBJ2-5|-
CASSPRDTKATQYF
TGTGCCAGCAGTCCCCGGGACACGAAGGCGACCCAGTACTTC
>-|TRBV21-1|TRBJ2-1|-
CASRGASSAYNEQFF
TGTGCCAGCAGAGGGGCCTCGTCGGCATACAATGAGCAGTTCTTC
>-|TRBV13|TRBJ2-1|few
CASSQDPGALAYNEQFF
TGTGCCAGCAGCCAAGACCCGGGCGCCCTGGCCTACAATGAGCAGTTCTTC
>-|TRBV29-1|TRBJ1-1|-
CSTCLGGRGTEAFF
TGCAGCACTTGCTTGGGGGGGCGGGGGACTGAAGCTTTCTTT
>-|TRBV6-2/TRBV6-3|TRBJ1-5|-
CASSYSSRRDRDSNQPQHF
TGTGCCAGCAGTTACTCGAGCAGAAGGGATCGCGATAGCAATCAGCCCCAGCATTTT